The rows below give T cell receptor beta chains drawn from one sample of a study of T cells in tumors after PD-1 blockade. The table came from immunoSEQ multiplex PCR; TCRdb's copy has only in-frame clones and leaves some out. In the table there are roughly 25,000 clones, around four fifths of which are singletons. The source material was PBMCs, sampled after anti-PD-1 treatment. These receptor sequences come from a human donor with basal cell carcinoma. Each CDR3 is given with its conserved first and last residue. Each record gives: CDR3 DNA, CDR3 protein, D gene, CDR3 length, clone size, V gene, J gene. A D gene is named only where the DNA matches it firmly. Only some rows state a clone size, as once, few, many or a class for expanded clones.

CDR3 DNA: TGTGCCAGCAGCCCTACTCCCCCCCAGGGACAGGGGAGTCCCTACAATGAGCAGTTCTTC
CDR3 protein: CASSPTPPQGQGSPYNEQFF
D gene: NA
CDR3 length: 20
clone size: NA
V gene: TRBV21-1
J gene: TRBJ2-1

CDR3 DNA: TGTGCCAGCAGCTCCCCACTTACTACGACAGGGACGAACACTGAAGCTTTCTTT
CDR3 protein: CASSSPLTTTGTNTEAFF
D gene: TRBD1
CDR3 length: 18
clone size: NA
V gene: TRBV7-3
J gene: TRBJ1-1

CDR3 DNA: TGTGCCAGCAGCTTGGAACAGGGCAGCGAAAAACTGTTTTTT
CDR3 protein: CASSLEQGSEKLFF
D gene: NA
CDR3 length: 14
clone size: medium-sized
V gene: TRBV7-9
J gene: TRBJ1-4

CDR3 DNA: TGTGCCTGGAGTGAAACACGGGACAGAAATGAAAAACTGTTTTTT
CDR3 protein: CAWSETRDRNEKLFF
D gene: TRBD1
CDR3 length: 15
clone size: NA
V gene: TRBV30
J gene: TRBJ1-4

CDR3 DNA: TGTGCCAGCAGTTTCGGTAGTCCTGAAACTGGAAACACCATATATTTT
CDR3 protein: CASSFGSPETGNTIYF
D gene: NA
CDR3 length: 16
clone size: few
V gene: TRBV27
J gene: TRBJ1-3

CDR3 DNA: TGTGCCAGCAGCTCGGGACAGCTACCCTATGGCTACACCTTC
CDR3 protein: CASSSGQLPYGYTF
D gene: TRBD1
CDR3 length: 14
clone size: NA
V gene: TRBV5-5
J gene: TRBJ1-2

CDR3 DNA: TGCGCCAGCAGCCAAGCCATGCGGGGGCTTAATTCACCCCTCCACTTT
CDR3 protein: CASSQAMRGLNSPLHF
D gene: NA
CDR3 length: 16
clone size: NA
V gene: TRBV4-1
J gene: TRBJ1-6

CDR3 DNA: TGTGCCAGCAGCGTAACCCCCTCTAGCGGGGGGTCAGGGGAGCTGTTTTTT
CDR3 protein: CASSVTPSSGGSGELFF
D gene: TRBD2
CDR3 length: 17
clone size: NA
V gene: TRBV9
J gene: TRBJ2-2

CDR3 DNA: TGTGCCAGCAGCCTTCAACAGGGATTCAATTCACCCCTCCACTTT
CDR3 protein: CASSLQQGFNSPLHF
D gene: NA
CDR3 length: 15
clone size: NA
V gene: TRBV6-5
J gene: TRBJ1-6

CDR3 DNA: TGTGCCAGCAGCCGCCGGGACAGCAGCACAGATACGCAGTATTTT
CDR3 protein: CASSRRDSSTDTQYF
D gene: NA
CDR3 length: 15
clone size: once
V gene: TRBV21-1
J gene: TRBJ2-3

CDR3 DNA: TGCAGCGTGGCAGCGTCTGGGGCCAACGTCCTGACTTTC
CDR3 protein: CSVAASGANVLTF
D gene: NA
CDR3 length: 13
clone size: NA
V gene: TRBV29-1
J gene: TRBJ2-6

CDR3 DNA: TGTGCCAGCAGCGAGCCGGGACGGCTCGACTTC
CDR3 protein: CASSEPGRLDF
D gene: NA
CDR3 length: 11
clone size: NA
V gene: TRBV9
J gene: TRBJ2-5

CDR3 DNA: TGTGCCATCAGGGGAGACAGGGGGGGGACTGAAGCTTTCTTT
CDR3 protein: CAIRGDRGGTEAFF
D gene: TRBD1
CDR3 length: 14
clone size: NA
V gene: TRBV10-3
J gene: TRBJ1-1

CDR3 DNA: TGTGCCAGCAGTCCCCAACAATGGGGGGAGCAGTACTTC
CDR3 protein: CASSPQQWGEQYF
D gene: NA
CDR3 length: 13
clone size: NA
V gene: TRBV12-3/TRBV12-4
J gene: TRBJ2-7

CDR3 DNA: TGTGCCAGCAGCAGACCGACCCAAGAGACCCAGTACTTC
CDR3 protein: CASSRPTQETQYF
D gene: NA
CDR3 length: 13
clone size: NA
V gene: TRBV6-6
J gene: TRBJ2-5

CDR3 DNA: TGTGCCAGCAGCCTAGCTCTTTGGGGGATAGCCAAAAACATTCAGTACTTC
CDR3 protein: CASSLALWGIAKNIQYF
D gene: NA
CDR3 length: 17
clone size: NA
V gene: TRBV11-3
J gene: TRBJ2-4

CDR3 DNA: TGTGCCAGCAGCCCCCGGGGAGGTCTCGAGACGGCTTTCTTT
CDR3 protein: CASSPRGGLETAFF
D gene: NA
CDR3 length: 14
clone size: NA
V gene: TRBV5-4
J gene: TRBJ1-1

CDR3 DNA: TGTGCCAGCAGCCAACTAGCGGGGGGGAGCACAGATACGCAGTATTTT
CDR3 protein: CASSQLAGGSTDTQYF
D gene: TRBD2
CDR3 length: 16
clone size: NA
V gene: TRBV3-1/TRBV3-2
J gene: TRBJ2-3

CDR3 DNA: TGTGCCAGCACCTTCGGACGGTCCACAGATACGCAGTATTTT
CDR3 protein: CASTFGRSTDTQYF
D gene: NA
CDR3 length: 14
clone size: NA
V gene: TRBV27
J gene: TRBJ2-3

CDR3 DNA: TGTGCCAGTAGTATTGTCCCCACCGAGCAGTTCTTC
CDR3 protein: CASSIVPTEQFF
D gene: NA
CDR3 length: 12
clone size: NA
V gene: TRBV19
J gene: TRBJ2-1

CDR3 DNA: TGTGCCAGCAGCGCCCGCCTAAAGGGGGGAGCGCAGTATTTT
CDR3 protein: CASSARLKGGAQYF
D gene: NA
CDR3 length: 14
clone size: NA
V gene: TRBV9
J gene: TRBJ2-3

CDR3 DNA: TGCGCCAGCAGCCACCCCCGGGACAGAAATTCACCCCTCCACTTT
CDR3 protein: CASSHPRDRNSPLHF
D gene: TRBD1
CDR3 length: 15
clone size: NA
V gene: TRBV4-1
J gene: TRBJ1-6

CDR3 DNA: TGTGCCACCATACGACCCTACGAGCAGTACTTC
CDR3 protein: CATIRPYEQYF
D gene: NA
CDR3 length: 11
clone size: once
V gene: TRBV24-1
J gene: TRBJ2-7